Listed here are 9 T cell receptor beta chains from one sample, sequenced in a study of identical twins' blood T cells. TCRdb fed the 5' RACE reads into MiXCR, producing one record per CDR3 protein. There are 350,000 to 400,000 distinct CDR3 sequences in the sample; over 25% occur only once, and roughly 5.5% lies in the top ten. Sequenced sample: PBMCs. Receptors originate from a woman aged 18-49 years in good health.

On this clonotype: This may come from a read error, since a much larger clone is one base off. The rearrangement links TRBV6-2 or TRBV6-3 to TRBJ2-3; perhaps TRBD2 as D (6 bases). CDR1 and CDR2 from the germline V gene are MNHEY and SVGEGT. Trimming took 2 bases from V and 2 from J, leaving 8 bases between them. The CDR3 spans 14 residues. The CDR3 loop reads CASSYREITDTQYF. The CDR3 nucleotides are TGTGCCAGCAGTTACCGGGAGATCACAGATACGCAGTATTTT.

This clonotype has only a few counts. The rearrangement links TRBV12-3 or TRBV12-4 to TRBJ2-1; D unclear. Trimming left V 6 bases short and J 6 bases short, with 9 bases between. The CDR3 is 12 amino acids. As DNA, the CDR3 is TGTGCCAGCAGGCTAGGGCCCAATGAGCAGTTCTTC. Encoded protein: CASRLGPNEQFF.

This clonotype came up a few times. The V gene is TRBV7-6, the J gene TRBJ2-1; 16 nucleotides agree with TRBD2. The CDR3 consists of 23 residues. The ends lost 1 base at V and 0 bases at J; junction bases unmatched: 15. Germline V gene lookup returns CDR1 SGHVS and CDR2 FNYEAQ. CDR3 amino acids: CASSLGVGLAGGPLRGSYNEQFF. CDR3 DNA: TGTGCCAGCAGCTTAGGAGTGGGACTAGCGGGAGGGCCTTTGCGGGGCTCCTACAATGAGCAGTTCTTC.

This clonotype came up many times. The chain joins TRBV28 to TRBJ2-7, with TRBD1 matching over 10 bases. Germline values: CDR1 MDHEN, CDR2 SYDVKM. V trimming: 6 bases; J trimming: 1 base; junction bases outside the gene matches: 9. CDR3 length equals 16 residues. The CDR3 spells CASSTPGTGDSYEQYF. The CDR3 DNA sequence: TGTGCCAGCAGCACCCCCGGGACAGGGGATTCCTACGAGCAGTACTTC. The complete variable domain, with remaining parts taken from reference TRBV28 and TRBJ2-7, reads DVKVTQSSRYLVKRTGEKVFLECVQDMDHENMFWYRQDPGLGLRLIYFSYDVKMKEKGDIPEGYSVSREKKERFSLILESASTNQTSMYLCASSTPGTGDSYEQYFGPGTRLTVT.

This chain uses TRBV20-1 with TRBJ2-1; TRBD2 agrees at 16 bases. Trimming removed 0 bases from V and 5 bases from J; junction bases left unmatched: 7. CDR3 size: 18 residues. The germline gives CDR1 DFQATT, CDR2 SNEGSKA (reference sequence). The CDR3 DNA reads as TGCAGTGCTAGAGATCGGGGACTAGCGGGGGGGCTTGACAATGAGCAGTTCTTC. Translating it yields CSARDRGLAGGLDNEQFF.

The CDR3 is CASSLSPPTGYTF. CDR3 sequence (DNA): TGTGCCAGCAGTTTGTCGCCCCCAACGGGCTACACCTTC. This rearrangement joins TRBV6-5 to TRBJ1-2; D is undetermined. The germline V gene has CDR1 MNHEY and CDR2 SVGAGI. V was pared by 4 bases and J by 8 bases, with 14 bases between. The length of the CDR3 is 13 residues.

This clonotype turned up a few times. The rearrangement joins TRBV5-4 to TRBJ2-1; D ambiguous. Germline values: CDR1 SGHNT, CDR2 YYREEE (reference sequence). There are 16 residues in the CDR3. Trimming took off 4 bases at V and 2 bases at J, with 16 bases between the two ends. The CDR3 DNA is TGTGCCAGCAGCAGGGCCGAAGTCGAGGCCTACAATGAGCAGTTCTTC. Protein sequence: CASSRAEVEAYNEQFF.

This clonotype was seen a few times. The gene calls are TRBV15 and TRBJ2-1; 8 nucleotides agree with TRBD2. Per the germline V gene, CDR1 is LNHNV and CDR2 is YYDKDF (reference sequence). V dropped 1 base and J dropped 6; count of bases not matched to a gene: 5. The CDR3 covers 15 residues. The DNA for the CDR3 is TGTGCCACCAGCAGAGGTACTAGCGGACCCAATGAGCAGTTCTTC. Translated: CATSRGTSGPNEQFF. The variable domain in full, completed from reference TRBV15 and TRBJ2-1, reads DAMVIQNPRYQVTQFGKPVTLSCSQTLNHNVMYWYQQKSSQAPKLLFHYYDKDFNNEADTPDNFQSRRPNTSFCFLDIRSPGLGDTAMYLCATSRGTSGPNEQFFGPGTRLTVL.

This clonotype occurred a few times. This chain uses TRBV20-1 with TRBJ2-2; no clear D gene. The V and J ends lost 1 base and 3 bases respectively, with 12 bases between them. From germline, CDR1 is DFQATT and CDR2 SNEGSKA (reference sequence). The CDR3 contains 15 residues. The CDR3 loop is CSARGSLDDTGELFF. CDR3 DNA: TGCAGTGCTAGAGGGTCCTTGGACGACACCGGGGAGCTGTTTTTT.